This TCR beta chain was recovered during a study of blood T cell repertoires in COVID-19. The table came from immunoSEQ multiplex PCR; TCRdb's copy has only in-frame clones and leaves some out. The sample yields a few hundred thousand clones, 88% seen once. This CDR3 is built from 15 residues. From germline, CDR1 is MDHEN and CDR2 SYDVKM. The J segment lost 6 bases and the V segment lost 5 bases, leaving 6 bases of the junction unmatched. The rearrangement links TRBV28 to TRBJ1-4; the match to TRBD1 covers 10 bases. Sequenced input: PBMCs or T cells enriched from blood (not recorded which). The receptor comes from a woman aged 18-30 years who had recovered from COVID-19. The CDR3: CASSPAGTGDEKLFF. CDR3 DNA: TGTGCCAGCAGTCCCGCCGGGACAGGGGATGAAAAACTGTTTTTT.